This is a list of T cell receptor beta chains from one sample in a study of identical twins. Each CDR3 protein gets one entry after TCRdb re-called the 5' RACE reads with MiXCR. The data contain 690,000 or so distinct CDR3 sequences, approximately 6.1% of them singletons. The sample comprised naive T cells sorted from blood. These receptors were obtained from a man between 18 and 35 years old in good health. Both conserved end residues are part of each CDR3. D genes are given only for firm matches. The size entry is marked missing in some rows and otherwise reads once, few, many or a size class.

clone_size	d_call	v_call	j_call	cdr3_aa	cdr3_nt
many	-	TRBV20-1	TRBJ1-2	CSASPIRVFSGYTF	TGCAGTGCTAGCCCCATACGGGTGTTCTCGGGCTACACCTTC
many	TRBD2	TRBV12-3/TRBV12-4	TRBJ2-5	CASRPLAGGAETQYF	TGTGCCAGCAGACCACTAGCGGGAGGCGCAGAGACCCAGTACTTC
many	-	TRBV5-1	TRBJ2-2	CASSLPGLANTGELFF	TGCGCCAGCAGCTTGCCGGGGCTCGCGAACACCGGGGAGCTGTTTTTT
few	-	TRBV6-1	TRBJ2-5	CASSELIRAGETQYF	TGTGCCAGCAGTGAATTGATTAGGGCCGGAGAGACCCAGTACTTC
-	-	TRBV10-3	TRBJ2-3	CAISPTSSQNPGNVDTQYF	TGTGCCATCAGTCCCACCTCGAGTCAAAATCCCGGGAACGTAGATACGCAGTATTTT
-	-	TRBV18	TRBJ2-1	CASSPRLGSGNEQFF	TGTGCCAGCTCACCAAGGTTGGGGAGTGGCAATGAGCAGTTCTTC
few	-	TRBV7-3	TRBJ2-1	CASSLTYGSQFF	TGTGCCAGCAGCTTAACATACGGGTCCCAGTTCTTC
-	TRBD2	TRBV28	TRBJ2-4	CASSFLAGGSQGKNIQYF	TGTGCCAGCAGTTTCCTAGCGGGAGGGTCCCAAGGCAAAAACATTCAGTACTTC
few	-	TRBV6-2/TRBV6-3	TRBJ2-2	CATVRLALNSGELFF	TGTGCCACCGTGCGGCTAGCATTGAATTCCGGGGAGCTGTTTTTT
many	-	TRBV3-1	TRBJ2-5	CASSQARGSLETQYF	TGTGCCAGCAGCCAAGCTCGGGGTTCCCTAGAGACCCAGTACTTC
few	-	TRBV5-5	TRBJ1-1	CASSRDLPSTEAFF	TGTGCCAGCAGCCGGGACCTACCCTCCACTGAAGCTTTCTTT
many	-	TRBV7-8	TRBJ1-6	CASSLGGSGSPLHF	TGTGCCAGCAGCTTAGGGGGTTCGGGTTCACCCCTCCACTTT